A single sample gave rise to the 4 T cell receptor beta chains below, sequenced in a study of spatial heterogeneity in lung cancer (dated by TCRdb to the late 2010s). The time point label corresponds to: blood at routine non-recurrence follow-up after resection. For TCR sequencing, whole RNA was extracted from tumor and nontumor lung tissue, or from cryopreserved PBMC samples, and no cell sorting was done. The library was generated by 5' RACE. Instrument used: NextSeq 500. Clones were called with MiXCR by TCRdb after fastp trimmed the public reads at Q25, and only in-frame beta chains were retained. For every CDR3 protein sequence, its rows merge into one entry that carries the most common genes and DNA. Recorded for this sample are 25,000 or so distinct CDR3 sequences; roughly 6% of them occurred a single time. The ten largest clones capture around 23% of the sample. The source was PBMCs, collected at follow-up. These receptors all come from a male donor with early-stage non-small cell lung cancer.

V gene TRBV28 combines with J gene TRBJ2-1, with 13 bases aligning to TRBD2. Germline CDR1 MDHEN, CDR2 SYDVKM. The trim removed 6 bases at V and 0 bases at J, leaving 8 bases unmatched. This CDR3 contains 18 residues. CDR3 loop: CASSTTRLAGGSYNEQFF. Here the CDR3 DNA reads TGTGCCAGCAGCACTACCCGACTAGCGGGGGGCTCCTACAATGAGCAGTTCTTC. The full variable domain, completed using reference TRBV28 and TRBJ2-1, is DVKVTQSSRYLVKRTGEKVFLECVQDMDHENMFWYRQDPGLGLRLIYFSYDVKMKEKGDIPEGYSVSREKKERFSLILESASTNQTSMYLCASSTTRLAGGSYNEQFFGPGTRLTVL.

In its sample, this clonotype was seen many times. This chain joins TRBV19 and TRBJ2-2, with 11 bases that match TRBD2. CDR3 size: 15 residues. Trimming took 6 bases from V and 4 from J; bases not matched to a gene: 4. CDR1 LNHDA and CDR2 SQIVND come from the germline V gene (reference sequence). The CDR3 loop is CASRTSGSSTGELFF. As DNA, the CDR3 is TGTGCCAGTAGAACTAGCGGGAGTAGCACCGGGGAGCTGTTTTTT.

This clonotype was detected many times. The chain uses TRBV29-1 and TRBJ2-1; TRBD2 might be the D (6 bases). Between the trimmed V and J ends, which lost 6 bases and 0 bases, there was a span of 15 bases. The CDR3 covers 15 residues. The germline V gene encodes CDR1 SQVTM and CDR2 ANQGSEA. The CDR3 nucleotides read TGCAGCGTGGATAGGGACTTCAGCTCCTACAATGAGCAGTTCTTC. This codes for CSVDRDFSSYNEQFF.

The chain combines TRBV5-1 with TRBJ2-2; a possible D gene is TRBD2 (5 bases). CDR1 is SGHRS and CDR2 is YFSETQ in the germline V gene. The V gene lost 0 bases and the J gene lost 7 bases, with 13 bases spanning the gap. CDR3 length: 15 amino acids. The CDR3 bases are TGCGCCAGCAGCTTGGGAGTGGGCGCGGGCGGGGAGCTGTTTTTT. Encoded protein: CASSLGVGAGGELFF.